This passage covers 31 T cell receptor beta chains from one sample sequenced in a study of human T cells and chemical hapten exposure. One entry per CDR3 protein results from TCRdb running MiXCR on the RACE reads. Here the sample spans 150,000 to 200,000 distinct CDR3 sequences, about 27% being singletons. Time point indicated: patch test 3, about 24 weeks after DPC sensitization. Treatment indicated: therapeutic diphenylcyclopropenone sensitization with weekly scalp DPC. Source: whole blood, taken in connection with sensitization to the hapten diphenylcyclopropenone (DPC). Source of these receptors: a woman younger than 35 with alopecia areata. Some clones in this sample may be carry-over from other donors' samples.

This clonotype was found many times. The chain carries TRBV4-1 and TRBJ1-2; D perhaps matches TRBD1 (5 bases). In germline, CDR1 is MGHRA, CDR2 YSYEKL. V gave up 5 bases and J gave up 6 bases, with 19 bases separating them. The CDR3 is 15 residues long. DNA of the CDR3: TGCGCCAGCAGCTGGACAAGTACAAACATTAATGGCTACACCTTC. It specifies CASSWTSTNINGYTF.

V usage is TRBV19 and J usage is TRBJ1-2, with 8 bases that match TRBD1. CDR3 length: 16 residues. The junction had 8 bases not matched to a gene; V was cut back by 5 bases and J by 0 bases. The germline gives CDR1 LNHDA, CDR2 SQIVND (reference sequence). The CDR3 sequence is CASSSRRTGTNYGYTF. The CDR3 region has the DNA TGTGCCAGTAGTTCGCGAAGGACAGGGACTAACTATGGCTACACCTTC.

This clonotype was seen at least ten times. The chain joins TRBV2 to TRBJ2-7, with D unresolved. V lost 7 bases and J lost 3, with 19 bases in between. CDR3 length equals 15 residues. CDR1 and CDR2 from the germline V gene are SNHLY and FYNNEI. For the CDR3, the DNA is TGTGCCAGCATCTTAAAATGGGCATCTAGCTACGAGCAGTACTTC. Its protein is CASILKWASSYEQYF.

The genes are TRBV28 and TRBJ1-2; TRBD1 aligns across 9 bases. Germline V CDR1 and CDR2: MDHEN, SYDVKM. V lost 4 bases to trimming and J lost 2 bases; unmatched junction nucleotides: 5. This CDR3 is 15 amino acids long. CDR3 nucleotides: TGTGCCAGCAGTTACGCCGGGACAGGGAACTATGGCTACACCTTC. Translated: CASSYAGTGNYGYTF.

V gene TRBV20-1 combines with J gene TRBJ1-1; 7 bases are shared with TRBD1. This CDR3 spans 12 amino acids. Germline trimming cut 3 bases from V and 6 bases from J; bases unmatched to any gene: 4. Germline lookup yields CDR1 DFQATT and CDR2 SNEGSKA (reference sequence). The CDR3 sequence: CSASWDRPEAFF. The CDR3 DNA reads TGCAGTGCTAGCTGGGACAGACCTGAAGCTTTCTTT.

The gene calls are TRBV3-1 and TRBJ1-1; no definite D call. Trimming shortened V by 5 bases and J by 1 base, and 5 bases separated the two germline ends. CDR1 is LGHDT, CDR2 YNNKEL, per germline (reference sequence). The length of the CDR3 is 12 residues. CDR3 DNA: TGTGCCAGCAGCGTTCAGAACACTGAAGCTTTCTTT. It yields the protein CASSVQNTEAFF.

The table lists this clonotype with a few counts. V and J are TRBV7-6 and TRBJ2-1; D may be TRBD1 or TRBD2 (5 bases each). The CDR3 is made up of 15 amino acids. V lost 3 bases and J lost 15, with 24 bases in between. CDR1 and CDR2 from the germline V gene are SGHVS and FNYEAQ. CDR3 region: CASSFLAGDAPTGFF. The CDR3 bases are TGTGCCAGCAGCTTCCTAGCCGGGGACGCCCCTACGGGGTTCTTC.

The V call is TRBV11-3, the J call TRBJ2-2; the D gene is possibly TRBD2 (6 bases). The V end was cut by 2 bases, the J end by 8 bases, with 15 bases between. Germline-derived CDR1 and CDR2 are SGHNT and YENEEA. The CDR3 totals 15 residues. CDR3 nucleotide sequence: TGTGCCAGCAGCTTATCAGGGCAGGGAGGAGGGGAGCTGTTTTTT. It specifies CASSLSGQGGGELFF.

V gene TRBV7-8 combines with J gene TRBJ2-2; perhaps TRBD1 as D (6 bases). The length of the CDR3 is 15 residues. Between the trimmed V and J ends, which lost 4 bases and 6 bases, there was a span of 15 bases. The germline gives CDR1 SGHVS, CDR2 FQNEAQ. DNA of the CDR3: TGTGCCAGCAGCTCCTACAGGGTTTCTCCCGGGGAGCTGTTTTTT. Translated: CASSSYRVSPGELFF.

This clonotype was counted between two and nine times. The J gene is TRBJ2-1, the V gene TRBV24-1; 14 bases map to TRBD2. The V gene's germline CDR1 is KGHDR and CDR2 SFDVKD. The CDR3 covers 17 residues. Trimming took 3 bases from V and 8 from J; bases not matched to a gene: 8. CDR3 protein: CATSDPRTSGGQDEQFF. The CDR3 DNA is TGTGCCACCAGTGATCCCCGGACTAGCGGGGGGCAAGATGAGCAGTTCTTC.

In this sample, this clonotype turned up a few times. V and J are TRBV10-3 and TRBJ2-1; no reliable D call. The V end was cut by 1 base, the J end by 10 bases, with 8 bases between. CDR1 is ENHRY and CDR2 is SYGVKD in the germline V gene. This CDR3 has 12 amino acids. This CDR3 reads CAISEFPPEQFF. Here the CDR3 DNA reads TGTGCCATCAGTGAGTTCCCGCCGGAGCAGTTCTTC.

This clonotype was observed a few times. This chain joins TRBV7-2 and TRBJ2-4; 10 positions match TRBD1. The CDR3 length is 15 residues. The germline CDR1 and CDR2 sequences are SGHTA and FQGNSA. Trimming at V came to 0 bases and at J to 7 bases, leaving 3 bases not matched to a gene. The CDR3 region has the DNA TGTGCCAGCAGCTTAGCGAAGGACAGGGGGAACATTCAGTACTTC. It codes for CASSLAKDRGNIQYF.

There are many counts of this clonotype. The V and J genes are TRBV20-1 and TRBJ2-7; possible D gene TRBD2, 6 bases. Germline V lookup: CDR1 DFQATT, CDR2 SNEGSKA (reference sequence). The CDR3 contains 13 residues. Trimming left V 3 bases short and J 3 bases short, with 12 bases between. As DNA, the CDR3 is TGCAGTGCTAGCGGGAGATCTAGCTACGAGCAGTACTTC. Translated, it gives CSASGRSSYEQYF.

The gene calls are TRBV20-1 and TRBJ1-2, with a tentative D call TRBD1 (5 bases). Germline CDR1 reads DFQATT; CDR2 reads SNEGSKA (reference sequence). The CDR3 consists of 14 residues. Trimming removed 2 bases at V and 6 bases at J, with 16 bases between. This chain's CDR3 is CSARYQGGRHGYTF. CDR3 sequence (DNA): TGCAGTGCTAGATACCAGGGTGGGAGGCATGGCTACACCTTC.

The chain employs TRBV7-2 and TRBJ2-2; either TRBD1 or TRBD2 may fit D (5 bases each). There are 16 residues in the CDR3. The germline gives CDR1 SGHTA, CDR2 FQGNSA. V gave up 3 bases and J gave up 1 base, with 12 bases separating them. The CDR3 nucleotides are TGTGCCAGCAGCTTGGCCGGGACGAAGAACACCGGGGAGCTGTTTTTT. Protein: CASSLAGTKNTGELFF. Full variable domain (outside the CDR3, taken from reference TRBV7-2 and TRBJ2-2): GAGVSQSPSNKVTEKGKDVELRCDPISGHTALYWYRQSLGQGLEFLIYFQGNSAPDKSGLPSDRFSAERTGGSVSTLTIQRTQQEDSAVYLCASSLAGTKNTGELFFGEGSRLTVL.

The chain couples TRBV7-9 to TRBJ2-2; D gene uncertain. The CDR3 loop spans 13 amino acids. CDR1 and CDR2 from the germline V gene are SEHNR and FQNEAQ (reference sequence). V dropped 1 base and J dropped 2 bases, with 2 bases sitting between them. CDR3 protein: CASSLDNTGELFF. Here the CDR3 DNA reads TGTGCCAGCAGCTTAGACAACACCGGGGAGCTGTTTTTT.

Only a few counts were recorded for this clonotype. The chain joins TRBV4-2 to TRBJ2-7, with 9 bases identical to TRBD1. The CDR3 covers 16 residues. V was pared by 0 bases and J by 2 bases, with 5 bases of the junction left unmatched. Germline V gene lookup returns CDR1 LGHNA and CDR2 YNFKEQ. The CDR3 loop is CASSQEQDRGPYEQYF. The CDR3, as DNA: TGTGCCAGCAGCCAAGAGCAGGACAGGGGCCCCTACGAGCAGTACTTC.

This clonotype appeared a few times. This sequence joins TRBV10-3 and TRBJ1-1; D possibly corresponds to TRBD1 (5 bases). Germline V CDR1 and CDR2: ENHRY, SYGVKD. The V gene lost 8 bases and the J gene lost 3 bases, with 13 bases spanning the gap. The CDR3 is made up of 13 amino acids. Here the CDR3 reads CAIGPRDYTEAFF. The CDR3 bases are TGTGCCATCGGACCCAGGGATTACACTGAAGCTTTCTTT.

The sample holds a few counts of this clonotype. The chain employs TRBV6-2 or TRBV6-3 and TRBJ2-2; 8 bases agree with TRBD1. CDR1 is MNHEY and CDR2 is SVGEGT in the germline V gene. The CDR3 has 16 residues. The junction had 12 bases not matched to a gene; V was cut back by 6 bases and J by 6 bases. CDR3 residues: CASSLTGVDRAGELFF. The CDR3 DNA is TGTGCCAGCAGCCTGACAGGGGTAGATCGGGCCGGGGAGCTGTTTTTT.

This clonotype came up many times. This sequence joins TRBV9 and TRBJ1-1; D is ambiguous. Germline V CDR1 and CDR2: SGDLS, YYNGEE. This CDR3 region has 12 residues. The germline V and J ends were trimmed by 0 bases and 5 bases, with 5 bases remaining between them. CDR3 residues: CASSVGGTEAFF. CDR3 bases: TGTGCCAGCAGCGTAGGCGGGACTGAAGCTTTCTTT.

The gene calls are TRBV11-2 and TRBJ2-5; D tentatively fits TRBD1 or TRBD2 (5 bases each). The germline V and J ends were trimmed by 1 base and 7 bases, with 16 bases remaining between them. Germline loops: CDR1 SGHAT, CDR2 FQNNGV. CDR3 length equals 15 residues. The CDR3 DNA sequence: TGTGCCAGCAGCTTAGGAGGGGTGGCTCCTGGGACCCAGTACTTC. It is translated as CASSLGGVAPGTQYF.

V is TRBV6-2 or TRBV6-3 and J is TRBJ2-7; 9 bases line up with TRBD2. In germline, CDR1 is MNHEY, CDR2 SVGEGT. The length of the CDR3 is 15 residues. Trimming at V came to 2 bases and at J to 0 bases, leaving 2 bases not matched to a gene. This chain's CDR3 is CASSYQREASYEQYF. DNA for the CDR3: TGTGCCAGCAGTTACCAGCGGGAGGCCTCCTACGAGCAGTACTTC.

V gene TRBV18 combines with J gene TRBJ1-2, with a weak D call TRBD1 (6 bases). Trimming removed 4 bases from V and 6 bases from J, with 9 bases in between. This CDR3 has 12 amino acids. Germline values: CDR1 KGHSH, CDR2 LQKENI. CDR3 nucleotide sequence: TGTGCCAGCTCACGTGGACAGAATGGCTACACCTTC. Translated, it gives CASSRGQNGYTF.

This clonotype was seen a few times. The chain joins TRBV20-1 to TRBJ2-6, with D hard to call. Trimming stripped 4 bases from V and 0 bases from J, with 7 bases between. Germline assignment: CDR1 DFQATT and CDR2 SNEGSKA (reference sequence). CDR3 length: 14 residues. CDR3 residues: CSATGASGANVLTF. CDR3 sequence (DNA): TGCAGTGCTACAGGTGCCTCTGGGGCCAACGTCCTGACTTTC.

This clonotype was observed a few times. This chain uses TRBV12-3 or TRBV12-4 with TRBJ2-2; TRBD1 might be the D (6 bases). Trimming shortened V by 11 bases and J by 2 bases, and 12 bases separated the two germline ends. The CDR3 runs 13 residues. CDR3 amino acids: CAQPGVNTGELFF. DNA for the CDR3: TGTGCCCAACCAGGGGTCAACACCGGGGAGCTGTTTTTT.

The chain couples TRBV2 to TRBJ2-7; 7 bases line up with TRBD1. The junction had 2 bases not matched to a gene; V was cut back by 0 bases and J by 3 bases. Germline V lookup: CDR1 SNHLY, CDR2 FYNNEI. CDR3 size: 14 residues. The DNA of the CDR3 is TGTGCCAGCAGTGAAGCGGGACAGAACTACGAGCAGTACTTC. Residues: CASSEAGQNYEQYF.

This chain joins TRBV5-1 and TRBJ1-5, with 8 bases lining up with TRBD1. The V gene's germline CDR1 is SGHRS and CDR2 YFSETQ. CDR3 length: 14 residues. V lost 4 bases and J lost 8; bases outside the gene matches: 8. DNA of the CDR3: TGCGCCAGCAGCCCGGACAGGGCCTTGAAGCCCCAGCATTTT. Protein: CASSPDRALKPQHF.

The V and J genes are TRBV11-1 and TRBJ2-5; D call uncertain. Trimming removed 2 bases at V and 4 bases at J, with 11 bases between. CDR3 size: 14 residues. Germline-derived CDR1 and CDR2 are SGHAT and FQDESV (reference sequence). CDR3 bases: TGTGCCAGCAGCTTATTCGAAACGGTAGAGACCCAGTACTTC. This sequence encodes CASSLFETVETQYF.

This clonotype was observed at least ten times. The CDR3 loop reads CSVWTGGFQETQYF. CDR3 in DNA: TGCAGCGTATGGACAGGGGGCTTCCAAGAGACCCAGTACTTC. This chain links TRBV29-1 with TRBJ2-5, with 11 bases lining up with TRBD1. Trimming cost V 6 bases and J 1 base; bases outside gene matches: 4. The CDR3 length is 14 residues. CDR1 SQVTM and CDR2 ANQGSEA come from the germline V gene.

The chain recombines TRBV20-1 with TRBJ1-1; no firm D call. Germline CDR1 and CDR2: DFQATT and SNEGSKA (reference sequence). This CDR3 is built from 14 residues. The ends were cut back, 0 bases at V and 1 base at J, with 9 bases in the middle. The CDR3 region has the DNA TGCAGTGCTAGAGAATCAGGAAGGAACACTGAAGCTTTCTTT. This gives the protein CSARESGRNTEAFF.

V usage is TRBV12-3 or TRBV12-4 and J usage is TRBJ2-7; TRBD2 is a possible D gene (6 bases). The CDR3 has 15 residues. With 5 bases removed from V and 5 bases from J, the gap between germline ends came to 19 bases. The chain's CDR3 is CASSPLTSFGHEQYF. CDR3 DNA sequence: TGTGCCAGCAGTCCCCTGACTAGTTTCGGCCACGAGCAGTACTTC.